This T cell receptor (beta chain) originates from a study of molecular identifiers for immune sequencing clone quantification. Study results and caveats: Over 99% of effector molecules, but under 1% in naive cells, were held by clones with more than 20 RNA copies.

Bulk TCR libraries were made with methods that had been previously described and with listed TCR primers. TCRdb used MiXCR to reprocess the PCR reads, holding one entry per CDR3 protein. In the table there are about half a million distinct CDR3 sequences, about a fifth of which are singletons. When naive CD8 T cells were sorted, they were gated as CD8+CD4-CCR7+CD45RA+. This clonotype was seen many times. The target antigen is unknown. V was clipped by 0 bases and J by 3 bases, with 6 bases between them. There are 13 residues in the CDR3. The V gene's germline CDR1 is SGDLS and CDR2 YYNGEE. Sequencing was performed on naive CD8+ T cells from blood, with Jurkat cell RNA spiked in. Subset in this sample: FACS-sorted CD8+CD4-CCR7+CD45RA+ naive T cells. The V and J genes are TRBV9 and TRBJ1-1; no firm D call. The TCR comes from a human donor in good health. Some libraries in this study had Jurkat cell RNA spiked in. The CDR3 sequence: CASSVVGDTEAFF. CDR3 nucleotides: TGTGCCAGCAGCGTAGTCGGGGACACTGAAGCTTTCTTT.